This paragraph covers one T cell receptor beta chain sequence. There is no known antigen for this receptor. No qualities accompany the bases; no much larger clone lies one base away. This record belongs to a study (dated by TCRdb to between 2014 and 2016). Looking at the study overall: The study examined whether tumor-infiltrating Tregs in breast cancer are drawn from blood Tregs or arise in situ by conversion from other CD4+ T cell subsets. What the work shows at the level of the full study, not this receptor alone: Tumor memory CD4+ T cell TCR gene usage clustered with blood and lymph node memory CD4+ cells and lymph node naive CD4+ cells. The validation in the larger cohort was limited to a single TCR beta V-J rearrangement instead of whole repertoires. The greatest overlap of tumor-infiltrating Treg TCR alpha and beta sequences was with tumor naive CD4+ T cells, followed next by blood naive CD4+ T cells.

Full-length TCR variable regions were amplified by 5' RACE PCR with constant-region reverse primers, followed by semi-nested PCR with Nested Universal Primer A. The ReliaPrep RNA Cell Miniprep System was used to extract total RNA, which was then reverse transcribed into 5'RACE-ready cDNA with the SMARTer RACE 5'/3' Kit. An Illumina MiSeq was used to sequence the full-length TCR alpha and beta libraries, which had been barcoded with multiplex adaptors. The study's own analysis went as follows. For each of nine subset-tissue groups, sequencing data from the five patients were pooled, and the groups were compared by unsupervised clustering of TCR gene usage. The Morisita-Horn index was used to calculate repertoire similarity, with shared sequences weighted according to their contribution to each repertoire. TCRdb reworked the public reads: Q25 trimming with fastp, MiXCR clone assembly, productive beta chains retained. Identical CDR3 protein sequences are pooled into one entry, listed with their most common genes and DNA. The V and J calls follow TCRdb's processing rather than the paper's. Within this sample are about 46,000 distinct CDR3 sequences, with 28% of them counted one time only. Clones ranked in the top ten supply 2% to 2.5% of the sample.

V and J lose 4 bases and 6 bases, and a span of 14 bases separates them. Sequences SGDLS (CDR1) and YYNGEE (CDR2) are obtained from the germline V gene. Including the terminal cysteine and phenylalanine, the CDR3 comprises 13 residues. The DNA shown is the 39-base CDR3, in frame from base 1. Naive CD4+ T cells were purified with the Miltenyi Naive CD4+ T Cell Isolation kit, with Tregs depleted using CD25 microbeads. Tregs, naive and memory CD4+ T cells from tumor, blood and ipsilateral draining lymph nodes of roughly 5 breast cancer patients underwent full-length TCR alpha and beta sequencing. Ficoll density gradient centrifugation was used to isolate mononuclear cells from lymph nodes or from approximately 50 ml of peripheral blood. Sorted cell populations were confirmed by FACS to exceed 90% purity.

The sequence joins TRBV9 to TRBJ2-7, with the D assignment possibly TRBD1 or TRBD2, given 6 matching bases for each. The source is a female donor with breast cancer. The sequencing sample was made of naive CD4+ T cells sorted from blood. The cell subset or site label, read with the paper, signifies: naive CD4+ T cells, CD4+CD45RA+CD25-. The CDR3 amino acid sequence is: CASSSTGASEQYF. The sequenced DNA is TGTGCCAGCAGCTCCACGGGGGCATCCGAGCAGTACTTC.